This T cell receptor (beta chain) was obtained from a study of T-cell memory formation after mild COVID-19. This clonotype was seen a handful of times. V lost 2 bases and J lost 4, with 8 bases in between. CDR3 length equals 13 residues. CDR1 and CDR2 from the germline V gene are GTSNPN and SVGIG (reference sequence). TCRdb reprocessed the 5' RACE reads with MiXCR, giving one entry per CDR3 protein. Here the sample spans over 250,000 distinct CDR3 sequences, about a sixth being singletons. Sequencing was carried out using PBMCs or a T cell subset sorted from them (not recorded which). This sequence originates from a man aged 18 to 29 who had mild COVID-19 (a few samples of this study predate the infection). Cell type and time point are not known. The chain recombines TRBV30 with TRBJ1-4, with D unclear. CDR3 in DNA: TGTGCCTGGAGTAAATATTTTAATGAAAAACTGTTTTTT. This sequence encodes CAWSKYFNEKLFF.